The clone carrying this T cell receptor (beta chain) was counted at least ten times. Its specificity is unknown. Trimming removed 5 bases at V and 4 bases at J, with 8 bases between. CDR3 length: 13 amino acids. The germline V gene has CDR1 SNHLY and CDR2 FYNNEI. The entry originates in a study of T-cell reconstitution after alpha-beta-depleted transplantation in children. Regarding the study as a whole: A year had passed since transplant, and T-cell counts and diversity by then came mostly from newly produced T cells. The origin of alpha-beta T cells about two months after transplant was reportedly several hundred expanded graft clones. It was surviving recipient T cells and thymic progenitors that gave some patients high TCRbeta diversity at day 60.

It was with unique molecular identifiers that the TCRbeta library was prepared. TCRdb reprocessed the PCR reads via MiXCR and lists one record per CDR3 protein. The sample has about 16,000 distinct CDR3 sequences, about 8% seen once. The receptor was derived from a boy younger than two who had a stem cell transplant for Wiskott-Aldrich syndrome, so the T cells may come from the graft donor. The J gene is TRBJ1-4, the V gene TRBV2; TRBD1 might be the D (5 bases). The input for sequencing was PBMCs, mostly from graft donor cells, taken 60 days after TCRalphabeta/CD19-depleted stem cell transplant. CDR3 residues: CASSRGINEKLFF. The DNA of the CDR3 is TGTGCCAGCAGTCGGGGGATTAATGAAAAACTGTTTTTT.